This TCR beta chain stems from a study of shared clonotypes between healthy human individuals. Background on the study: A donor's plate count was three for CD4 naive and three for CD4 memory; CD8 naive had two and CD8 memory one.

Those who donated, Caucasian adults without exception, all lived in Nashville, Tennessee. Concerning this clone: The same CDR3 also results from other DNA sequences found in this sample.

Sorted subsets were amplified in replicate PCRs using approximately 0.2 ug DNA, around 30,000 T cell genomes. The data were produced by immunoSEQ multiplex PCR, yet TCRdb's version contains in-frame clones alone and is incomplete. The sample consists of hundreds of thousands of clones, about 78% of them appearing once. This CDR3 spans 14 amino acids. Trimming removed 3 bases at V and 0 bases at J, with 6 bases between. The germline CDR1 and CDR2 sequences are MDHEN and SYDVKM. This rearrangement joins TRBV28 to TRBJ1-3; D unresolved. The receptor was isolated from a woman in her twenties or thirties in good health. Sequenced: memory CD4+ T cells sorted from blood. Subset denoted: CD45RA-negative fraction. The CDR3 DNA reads TGTGCCAGCAGTTTTCCCAGCTCTGGAAACACCATATATTTT. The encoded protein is CASSFPSSGNTIYF.